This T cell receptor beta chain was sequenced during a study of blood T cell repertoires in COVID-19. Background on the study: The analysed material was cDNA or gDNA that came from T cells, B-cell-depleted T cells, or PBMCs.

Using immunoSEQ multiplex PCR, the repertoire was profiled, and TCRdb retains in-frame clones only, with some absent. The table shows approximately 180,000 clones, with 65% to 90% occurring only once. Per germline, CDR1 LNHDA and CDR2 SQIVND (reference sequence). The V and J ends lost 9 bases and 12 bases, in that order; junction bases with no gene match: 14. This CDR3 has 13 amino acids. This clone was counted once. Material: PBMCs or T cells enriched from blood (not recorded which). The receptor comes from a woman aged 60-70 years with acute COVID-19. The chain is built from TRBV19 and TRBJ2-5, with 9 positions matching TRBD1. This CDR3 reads CASAEGDRAKKYF. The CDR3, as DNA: TGTGCCAGCGCGGAGGGGGACAGGGCCAAGAAGTACTTC.